A single sample gave rise to the 21 T cell receptor beta chains below, sequenced in a study of beta chain features in type 1 diabetes. Reverse transcribing all isolated RNA meant expressed TCRB transcripts were sequenced. The table came from immunoSEQ multiplex PCR; TCRdb's copy has only in-frame clones and leaves some out. This table holds 120,000 to 150,000 clones, approximately 52% found once. The sample consisted of Tregs from blood. These receptors all come from a man aged 18 to 30 in good health.

This clone has just a few counts. The gene calls are TRBV11-2 and TRBJ2-1, with D perhaps TRBD2 (6 bases). Germline loops: CDR1 SGHAT, CDR2 FQNNGV. The V gene lost 5 bases and the J gene lost 6 bases, with 17 bases spanning the gap. CDR3 length: 15 amino acids. CDR3 protein: CASSVIGRGANEQFF. CDR3 coding DNA: TGTGCCAGCAGCGTAATTGGACGCGGGGCCAATGAGCAGTTCTTC.

This rearrangement joins TRBV19 to TRBJ2-1; possible D gene TRBD2, 6 bases. CDR1 is LNHDA, CDR2 SQIVND, per germline (reference sequence). Trimming took off 1 base at V and 4 bases at J, with 8 bases between the two ends. The CDR3 spans 14 residues. The CDR3: CASSIGRAYNEQFF. The CDR3 coding sequence is TGTGCCAGTAGTATAGGGAGGGCGTACAATGAGCAGTTCTTC.

The V gene is TRBV20-1, the J gene TRBJ2-7; D is unclear. Germline V gene lookup returns CDR1 DFQATT and CDR2 SNEGSKA (reference sequence). Trimming took off 7 bases at V and 4 bases at J, with 11 bases between the two ends. There are 11 residues in the CDR3. For the CDR3, the DNA is TGCAGTGGAACTGAGAGATACGAGCAGTACTTC. Translating gives CSGTERYEQYF.

The chain employs TRBV9 and TRBJ1-4; D is ambiguous. This CDR3 contains 14 residues. The V end lost 4 bases, the J end lost 7 bases, and 14 bases lay between the germline ends. The germline V gene has CDR1 SGDLS and CDR2 YYNGEE. For the CDR3, the DNA is TGTGCCAGCAGCCAAGGCAATTCGGGTGAAAAACTGTTTTTT. It yields the protein CASSQGNSGEKLFF.

This clone came up a few times. J is TRBJ2-1 and V is TRBV7-2; 14 nucleotides agree with TRBD2. CDR1 and CDR2 from the germline V gene are SGHTA and FQGNSA. J was trimmed by 5 bases and V by 5 bases; bases with no gene match: 2. The CDR3 runs to 15 residues. Written as DNA, the CDR3 is TGTGCCAGCAGCGGACTAGCGGGAGGCCACAATGAGCAGTTCTTC. Its translation is CASSGLAGGHNEQFF.

There are a few counts of this clone. This chain uses TRBV29-1 with TRBJ1-1, with 7 bases matching TRBD1. The germline CDR1 and CDR2 sequences are SQVTM and ANQGSEA. CDR3 length: 13 residues. V shed 8 bases, J shed 1 base, and the junction held 7 bases outside the gene matches. The CDR3 DNA follows: TGCAGCACGAAAGGGACAGAGAACACTGAAGCTTTCTTT. Protein product: CSTKGTENTEAFF.

The V call is TRBV6-5, the J call TRBJ2-1; a weak D match, TRBD2 (5 bases). The germline CDR1 and CDR2 sequences are MNHEY and SVGAGI. V gave up 6 bases and J gave up 6 bases, with 18 bases separating them. CDR3 length: 15 amino acids. The CDR3 DNA sequence: TGTGCCAGCAGAGCTGGAGGACGAACCACCAATGAGCAGTTCTTC. Translation gives CASRAGGRTTNEQFF.

The J gene is TRBJ1-1, the V gene TRBV11-2, with a tentative D call TRBD1 (6 bases). Germline V gives CDR1 SGHAT, CDR2 FQNNGV. The CDR3 is 15 residues long. V was shortened by 3 bases and J by 3 bases, with 14 bases between the two germline ends. This CDR3 reads CASSFGLGAYTEAFF. As DNA, the CDR3 is TGTGCCAGCAGCTTCGGCCTGGGGGCCTACACTGAAGCTTTCTTT.

The rearrangement links TRBV5-1 to TRBJ2-2, with D possibly TRBD1 on 6 matching bases. The CDR3 covers 12 residues. Germline V lookup: CDR1 SGHRS, CDR2 YFSETQ. V gave up 4 bases and J gave up 9 bases, with 10 bases separating them. CDR3 bases: TGCGCCAGCAGCCAACAGGGCCGGGAGCTGTTTTTT. Encoded protein: CASSQQGRELFF.

The chain links TRBV6-6 to TRBJ2-7, with D possibly matching TRBD2 (5 bases). V dropped 6 bases and J dropped 4 bases, with 10 bases sitting between them. From germline, CDR1 is MNHNY and CDR2 SVGAGI (reference sequence). The CDR3 has 12 amino acids. The CDR3 sequence: CASRTREYEQYF. The CDR3 bases are TGTGCCAGCAGAACAAGGGAGTACGAGCAGTACTTC.

The rearrangement joins TRBV19 to TRBJ2-7; 8 positions match TRBD1. This CDR3 region has 15 residues. Germline values: CDR1 LNHDA, CDR2 SQIVND (reference sequence). The ends lost 5 bases at V and 4 bases at J; junction bases unmatched: 10. This CDR3 is CASSGTHRGEYEQYF. The CDR3 coding sequence is TGTGCCAGTAGTGGAACGCACAGGGGGGAGTACGAGCAGTACTTC.

V is TRBV5-1 and J is TRBJ1-2, with D tentatively TRBD1 (5 bases). V was cut by 4 bases and J by 4 bases, with 17 bases left in between. Germline V gene data show CDR1 as SGHRS and CDR2 as YFSETQ. CDR3 size: 15 residues. The CDR3 here is CASSLLAGKSYGYTF. CDR3 DNA sequence: TGCGCCAGCAGCCTTTTAGCAGGGAAGAGCTATGGCTACACCTTC.

The V gene is TRBV19, the J gene TRBJ2-2, with 9 bases identical to TRBD2. V was pared by 3 bases and J by 6 bases, with 2 bases of the junction left unmatched. The CDR3 extends over 14 amino acids. Germline-derived CDR1 and CDR2 are LNHDA and SQIVND (reference sequence). The CDR3 sequence is CASSMGLAAGELFF. CDR3 DNA: TGTGCCAGTAGTATGGGACTAGCAGCCGGGGAGCTGTTTTTT. Complete variable domain (other parts from reference TRBV19 and TRBJ2-2): DGGITQSPKYLFRKEGQNVTLSCEQNLNHDAMYWYRQDPGQGLRLIYYSQIVNDFQKGDIAEGYSVSREKKESFPLTVTSAQKNPTAFYLCASSMGLAAGELFFGEGSRLTVL.

This chain links TRBV28 with TRBJ1-5; 7 bases agree with TRBD1. The J segment lost 1 base and the V segment lost 2 bases, leaving 5 bases of the junction unmatched. The CDR3 length is 16 residues. Looked up from germline, CDR1 is MDHEN and CDR2 is SYDVKM. The CDR3 is CASSLPHRGSNQPQHF. The CDR3 bases are TGTGCCAGCAGTTTACCCCACAGGGGAAGCAATCAGCCCCAGCATTTT.

This clone was seen more than once but under ten times. The rearrangement uses TRBV28 and TRBJ1-2; D possibly corresponds to TRBD1 (5 bases). The CDR3 length is 12 residues. Trimming took 6 bases from V and 3 from J, leaving 8 bases between them. Germline V gene sequence: CDR1 MDHEN, CDR2 SYDVKM. CDR3 sequence reads: CASSRVDYGYTF. In DNA, the CDR3 is TGTGCCAGCAGCAGGGTAGACTATGGCTACACCTTC.

This chain links TRBV9 with TRBJ1-5; D gene ambiguous. Looked up from germline, CDR1 is SGDLS and CDR2 is YYNGEE. V was cut by 0 bases and J by 5 bases, with 9 bases left in between. The CDR3 spans 14 residues. This CDR3 reads CASSVGADYQPQHF. For the CDR3, the DNA is TGTGCCAGCAGCGTAGGGGCAGATTATCAGCCCCAGCATTTT.

This clone showed up just a few times. CDR3 DNA: TGTGCCAGCAGCACTCAGGACTGGGGGCGAGAGACCCAGTACTTC. It is translated as CASSTQDWGRETQYF. The chain uses TRBV5-5 and TRBJ2-5; TRBD1 is a possible D gene (6 bases). V lost 4 bases and J 4 bases, leaving 17 bases between the germline ends. CDR3 length equals 15 residues. Germline CDR1 reads SGHKS; CDR2 reads YYEKEE (reference sequence).

This clone was observed a few times. This sequence joins TRBV18 and TRBJ2-3; D might be TRBD2 (5 bases). Germline V gives CDR1 KGHSH, CDR2 LQKENI. Trimming shortened V by 7 bases and J by 4 bases, and 9 bases separated the two germline ends. The CDR3 consists of 12 residues. CDR3 in amino acids: CASCDGADTQYF. The DNA of the CDR3 is TGTGCCAGCTGTGACGGGGCAGATACGCAGTATTTT. Full variable domain (outside the CDR3, taken from reference TRBV18 and TRBJ2-3): NAGVMQNPRHLVRRRGQEARLRCSPMKGHSHVYWYRQLPEEGLKFMVYLQKENIIDESGMPKERFSAEFPKEGPSILRIQQVVRGDSAAYFCASCDGADTQYFGPGTRLTVL.

The rearrangement joins TRBV4-2 to TRBJ2-7, with 8 bases identical to TRBD2. The CDR3 runs to 14 residues. The trim removed 3 bases at V and 5 bases at J, leaving 6 bases unmatched. Germline V lookup: CDR1 LGHNA, CDR2 YNFKEQ. For the CDR3, the DNA is TGTGCCAGCAGCCAGGCGGGGGGTTTCGACGAGCAGTACTTC. Protein sequence: CASSQAGGFDEQYF.

To note about this clone: At one end, the junction sequence differs from germline, possibly due to a read error. V is TRBV28 and J is TRBJ2-7, with TRBD2 matching over 10 bases. Germline V CDR1 and CDR2: MDHEN, SYDVKM. The CDR3 is 14 residues long. The DNA of the CDR3 is TGTGCCAGCGGTTTCCTAGCGGGAGCCTACGAGCAGTACTTC. It translates to CASGFLAGAYEQYF.

The CDR3 DNA sequence: TGTGCCAGCTCACCTCAAACTGAAGCTTTCTTT. Its protein product is CASSPQTEAFF. The genes are TRBV18 and TRBJ1-1; no firm D call. Germline V CDR1 and CDR2: KGHSH, LQKENI. V was cut by 3 bases and J by 5 bases, with 4 bases left in between. The CDR3 totals 11 residues. Full variable domain (outside the CDR3, taken from reference TRBV18 and TRBJ1-1): NAGVMQNPRHLVRRRGQEARLRCSPMKGHSHVYWYRQLPEEGLKFMVYLQKENIIDESGMPKERFSAEFPKEGPSILRIQQVVRGDSAAYFCASSPQTEAFFGQGTRLTVV.